The 12 T cell receptor beta chains in this list originate from one sample, sequenced in a study of cytomegalovirus exposure and HLA in healthy donors. It was with 60 Vbeta and 13 Jbeta primers that the PCR ran. Measured with immunoSEQ multiplex PCR; TCRdb has only the in-frame clones, and not every one. Its listing shows more than 45,000 clones. Sequenced input: PBMCs. These receptors were obtained from a male donor in good health and CMV-seronegative.

The chain employs TRBV5-4 and TRBJ1-1, with D uncertain. This CDR3 comprises 13 residues. The ends were cut back, 0 bases at V and 6 bases at J, with 9 bases in the middle. In germline, CDR1 is SGHNT, CDR2 YYREEE (reference sequence). CDR3 in amino acids: CASSLDRLPEAFF. The CDR3 DNA reads TGTGCCAGCAGCTTGGACCGCCTACCTGAAGCTTTCTTT.

The V gene is TRBV9, the J gene TRBJ1-2; possible D gene TRBD1, 5 bases. CDR3 length: 13 residues. The germline gives CDR1 SGDLS, CDR2 YYNGEE. V was cut by 5 bases and J by 4 bases, with 12 bases left in between. Here the CDR3 DNA reads TGTGCCAGCAGAGATCAGGGTTCCTATGGCTACACCTTC. Its protein product is CASRDQGSYGYTF.

On this clone itself: Germline is not matched at one junction end, which may reflect a read error. This chain connects TRBV7-7 to TRBJ2-2; TRBD1 matches 7 bases. The CDR3 covers 15 residues. Germline V gene lookup returns CDR1 SSHAT and CDR2 FNYEAQ (reference sequence). The CDR3 nucleotides are TGTGCTAGCAGTCCCGACAGGGCGAACACCGGGGAGCTGTTTTTT. Protein product: CASSPDRANTGELFF.

This chain connects TRBV18 to TRBJ2-2; perhaps TRBD1 as D (5 bases). The V end was cut by 6 bases, the J end by 8 bases, with 13 bases between. CDR3 size: 13 residues. The germline V gene has CDR1 KGHSH and CDR2 LQKENI. CDR3 protein: CASSPTVLGELFF. The CDR3 bases are TGTGCCAGCTCGCCGACAGTTTTGGGGGAGCTGTTTTTT.

This chain connects TRBV7-8 to TRBJ1-2; 8 positions agree with TRBD1. CDR3 length: 15 residues. Trimming cost V 5 bases and J 4 bases; bases outside gene matches: 9. The germline gives CDR1 SGHVS, CDR2 FQNEAQ. The CDR3 here is CASSTGQGALYGYTF. The CDR3 coding sequence is TGTGCCAGCAGCACCGGACAGGGAGCCCTCTATGGCTACACCTTC.

The chain is built from TRBV5-4 and TRBJ2-2, with a possible D match to TRBD1 (6 bases). Per germline, CDR1 SGHNT and CDR2 YYREEE (reference sequence). V gave up 0 bases and J gave up 4 bases, with 10 bases separating them. The CDR3 length is 15 residues. CDR3 coding DNA: TGTGCCAGCAGCTTGGCAGGGGTAGGCACCGGGGAGCTGTTTTTT. Amino acids: CASSLAGVGTGELFF.

The chain recombines TRBV29-1 with TRBJ2-2, with 9 positions matching TRBD2. The CDR3 runs 14 residues. Germline V CDR1 and CDR2: SQVTM, ANQGSEA. The V segment lost 5 bases and the J segment 2 bases; nucleotides outside the gene matches: 3. CDR3 DNA: TGCAGCGTTTGCGGGACTAGCAACACCGGGGAGCTGTTTTTT. Amino acids: CSVCGTSNTGELFF.

The chain has TRBV7-9 and TRBJ2-5; maybe TRBD2 (6 bases). V was trimmed by 8 bases and J by 4 bases, leaving 23 bases between them. This CDR3 region has 16 residues. CDR1 is SEHNR, CDR2 FQNEAQ, per germline (reference sequence). The CDR3 loop reads CASRSIGTGGRETQYF. CDR3 coding DNA: TGTGCCAGCCGTAGTATCGGGACCGGGGGAAGAGAGACCCAGTACTTC.

The V gene is TRBV6-5, the J gene TRBJ1-4; D may be TRBD1 (5 bases). The CDR3 consists of 14 residues. V was trimmed by 6 bases and J by 3 bases, leaving 11 bases between them. The germline CDR1 and CDR2 sequences are MNHEY and SVGAGI. Written as DNA, the CDR3 is TGTGCCAGCAGAAGCGGGGCTTCTAATGAAAAACTGTTTTTT. Residues: CASRSGASNEKLFF.

The CDR3 sequence: CACALTSAAYEQYF. The CDR3 DNA reads as TGTGCCTGCGCCCTGACTAGCGCCGCCTACGAGCAGTACTTC. The rearrangement links TRBV30 to TRBJ2-7; the match to TRBD2 covers 8 bases. The germline V gene encodes CDR1 GTSNPN and CDR2 SVGIG (reference sequence). V was pared by 6 bases and J by 2 bases, with 9 bases of the junction left unmatched. The CDR3 runs to 14 residues.

This chain joins TRBV11-2 and TRBJ2-6; a possible D gene is TRBD1 (5 bases). The length of the CDR3 is 15 residues. Looked up from germline, CDR1 is SGHAT and CDR2 is FQNNGV. V was shortened by 3 bases and J by 0 bases, with 6 bases between the two germline ends. The CDR3 loop is CASSFTGSGANVLTF. As DNA, the CDR3 is TGTGCCAGCAGCTTTACAGGCTCTGGGGCCAACGTCCTGACTTTC.

V gene TRBV5-6 combines with J gene TRBJ2-5, with 8 bases identical to TRBD2. CDR3 length: 16 residues. Per the germline V gene, CDR1 is SGHDT and CDR2 is YYEEEE. Trimming removed 1 base from V and 2 bases from J; junction bases left unmatched: 7. CDR3 loop: CASSLFLAGLQETQYF. CDR3 nucleotide sequence: TGTGCCAGCAGCTTGTTTCTAGCGGGCCTTCAAGAGACCCAGTACTTC.